These 15 T cell receptor beta chains originate from one sample sequenced in a study of pediatric ulcerative colitis (dated by TCRdb to about 2019). Libraries came from the immunoSEQ multiplex PCR assay. Held by TCRdb, this immuneACCESS table contains in-frame sequences only and omits some clones. Under half of the omission traces to an unresolved V gene where checked; the cause of the rest is unknown. The sample contains tens of thousands of clones, 55% to 85% of them found a single time. 0.65% to 0.95% of the sample lies in the top ten. During colonoscopy, one to two pinch biopsies were obtained from the rectum for research. The sequenced sample consisted of gut tissue. The origin of the receptors is a boy aged 5-17 years with moderate ulcerative colitis.

This clone was detected a few times. The rearrangement joins TRBV7-7 to TRBJ1-2, with a tentative D call TRBD1 (5 bases). Germline V gene data show CDR1 as SSHAT and CDR2 as FNYEAQ (reference sequence). The CDR3 totals 14 residues. Between the trimmed V and J ends, which lost 5 bases and 4 bases, there was a span of 14 bases. The CDR3 DNA follows: TGTGCCAGCAGCCCCCTAGGGGTAAGCTATGGCTACACCTTC. Amino acid sequence: CASSPLGVSYGYTF.

The genes are TRBV5-4 and TRBJ1-1; tentatively, D is TRBD1 (6 bases). Germline loops: CDR1 SGHNT, CDR2 YYREEE (reference sequence). The germline V and J ends were trimmed by 3 bases and 2 bases, with 17 bases remaining between them. The CDR3 extends over 16 amino acids. CDR3 protein: CASSSKQTGINTEAFF. The CDR3 DNA sequence: TGTGCCAGCAGCTCTAAACAAACAGGGATAAACACTGAAGCTTTCTTT.

This chain uses TRBV10-2 with TRBJ1-5; TRBD1 matches 8 bases. V shed 8 bases and J 5 bases; nucleotides not matched to a gene: 17. The CDR3 runs 17 residues. Germline loops: CDR1 WSHSY, CDR2 SAAADI. As DNA, the CDR3 is TGCGCCAGCTCCGGGACAGGCACAAGCGGGGGGTATCAGCCCCAGCATTTT. Protein: CASSGTGTSGGYQPQHF.

This clone was recorded only once. Additional DNA sequences in this sample encode the identical CDR3. The V call is TRBV11-2, the J call TRBJ2-7, with 11 bases matching TRBD1. The V segment lost 3 bases and the J segment 4 bases; nucleotides outside the gene matches: 2. The CDR3 totals 14 residues. From germline, CDR1 is SGHAT and CDR2 FQNNGV. In nucleotides, the CDR3 is TGTGCCAGCAGCTTGGGACAGGGGGTTTACGAGCAGTACTTC. As protein: CASSLGQGVYEQYF.

This clone occurred a few times. This chain connects TRBV28 to TRBJ1-5; TRBD1 matches at 11 bases. Germline CDR1 MDHEN, CDR2 SYDVKM. This CDR3 contains 15 residues. The V and J ends lost 3 bases and 4 bases, in that order; junction bases with no gene match: 2. CDR3 bases: TGTGCCAGCAGTTTTGGGACAGGGGGAAATCAGCCCCAGCATTTT. This sequence encodes CASSFGTGGNQPQHF.

The chain joins TRBV29-1 to TRBJ2-1; 11 nucleotides agree with TRBD2. Germline CDR1 and CDR2: SQVTM and ANQGSEA. With 0 bases clipped from V and 9 bases from J, the junction kept 10 bases outside the gene matches. The CDR3 totals 16 residues. The CDR3, as DNA: TGCAGCGTTGAAGATATTTCTAGCGGGAGGTTGGGTGAGCAGTTCTTC. The encoded protein is CSVEDISSGRLGEQFF.

In its sample, this clone was seen a few times. The chain recombines TRBV29-1 with TRBJ1-4; possibly TRBD1 for D (5 bases). CDR3 length equals 13 residues. CDR1 and CDR2 from the germline V gene are SQVTM and ANQGSEA. The V and J ends lost 7 bases and 2 bases respectively, with 11 bases between them. The CDR3 nucleotides read TGCAGCGCGAGGGAGGGGACTAATGAAAAACTGTTTTTT. Translation gives CSAREGTNEKLFF.

The gene calls are TRBV7-6 and TRBJ1-4, with 10 bases matching TRBD1. With V trimmed by 5 bases and J by 7 bases, 4 bases remained unmatched. There are 14 residues in the CDR3. The germline CDR1 and CDR2 sequences are SGHVS and FNYEAQ. CDR3 in DNA: TGTGCCAGCAGCACGGACAGGGGGGCTGAAAAACTGTTTTTT. As protein: CASSTDRGAEKLFF.

This clone was detected a few times. As DNA, the CDR3 is TGTGCCAGCAGTCCACCGACAGGGGGTCGGTATGGCTACACCTTC. This translates into CASSPPTGGRYGYTF. This chain links TRBV28 with TRBJ1-2; 9 nucleotides line up with TRBD1. CDR3 length: 15 residues. The V gene end was trimmed by 5 bases and the J gene end by 5 bases; junction bases not matched to a gene: 9. In germline, CDR1 is MDHEN, CDR2 SYDVKM.

The J gene is TRBJ2-7, the V gene TRBV6-1, with TRBD1 matching 10 bases. This CDR3 has 15 residues. The junction had 9 bases not matched to a gene; V was cut back by 4 bases and J by 6 bases. The germline V gene encodes CDR1 MNHNS and CDR2 SASEGT. The CDR3 reads CASSVTGTGAGEQYF. The CDR3 DNA reads TGTGCCAGCAGTGTAACCGGGACAGGGGCGGGCGAGCAGTACTTC.

This clone appeared a few times. V is TRBV7-3 and J is TRBJ2-3; 10 positions match TRBD2. This CDR3 has 16 residues. Germline values: CDR1 SGHTA, CDR2 FQGTGA. V was clipped by 5 bases and J by 4 bases; unmatched bases: 9. CDR3 bases: TGTGCCAGCAGCCTCGTACTAGCGGGGTATGCAGATACGCAGTATTTT. It is translated as CASSLVLAGYADTQYF.

The V gene is TRBV5-1, the J gene TRBJ2-1; D is perhaps TRBD2 (6 bases). CDR1 is SGHRS, CDR2 YFSETQ, per germline. CDR3 length: 14 residues. The V and J ends lost 6 bases and 7 bases respectively, with 17 bases between them. The CDR3 sequence: CASTWDFLGNEQFF. The CDR3 bases are TGCGCCAGCACGTGGGACTTCCTGGGAAATGAGCAGTTCTTC.

The chain combines TRBV14 with TRBJ2-7; D remains ambiguous. This CDR3 has 15 residues. Germline values: CDR1 SGHDN, CDR2 FVKESK. Trimming cost V 1 base and J 6 bases, with 16 bases left between them. The CDR3 DNA reads as TGTGCCAGCAGCCAAGTACCTCAGGCATGGGGCGAGCAGTACTTC. This encodes CASSQVPQAWGEQYF. The full variable domain, with the rest looked up from reference TRBV14 and TRBJ2-7, is EAGVTQFPSHSVIEKGQTVTLRCDPISGHDNLYWYRRVMGKEIKFLLHFVKESKQDESGMPNNRFLAERTGGTYSTLKVQPAELEDSGVYFCASSQVPQAWGEQYFGPGTRLTVT.

V usage is TRBV5-4 and J usage is TRBJ2-6, with no clear D. With 4 bases removed from V and 2 bases from J, the gap between germline ends came to 10 bases. The CDR3 consists of 15 residues. The germline gives CDR1 SGHNT, CDR2 YYREEE (reference sequence). This CDR3 reads CASSPQTAGANVLTF. The CDR3 DNA sequence: TGTGCCAGCAGCCCCCAGACTGCTGGGGCCAACGTCCTGACTTTC.

The chain links TRBV7-9 to TRBJ1-5; D is unresolved. V gave up 3 bases and J gave up 9 bases, with 9 bases separating them. The V gene's germline CDR1 is SEHNR and CDR2 FQNEAQ (reference sequence). CDR3 length equals 12 residues. The CDR3 spells CASSFSTGPQHF. DNA of the CDR3: TGTGCCAGCAGCTTTTCCACGGGGCCCCAGCATTTT.